This T cell receptor beta chain was sequenced during a study of cytomegalovirus exposure and HLA in healthy donors. Study-level points and caveats: In vitro assays verified that a few CMV-associated chains recognized CMV antigens specifically.

The sample holds one count of this clone. The antigen is not known. Germline V gene sequence: CDR1 SGHVS, CDR2 FQNEAQ. Unmatched junction bases numbered 12, after V lost 5 bases and J lost 8 bases. CDR3 length: 16 amino acids. PCR primers comprised 60 Vbeta and 13 Jbeta primers. Using immunoSEQ multiplex PCR, the repertoire was profiled, and TCRdb retains in-frame clones only, with some absent. Here the sample spans 90,000 to 110,000 clones, approximately 86% being singletons. The sequence was obtained from a man younger than 35 in good health and CMV-seronegative. V usage is TRBV7-8 and J usage is TRBJ1-4; 9 bases line up with TRBD1. The sample comprised PBMCs. CDR3 amino acids: CASSPRGGQGNEKLFF. The CDR3 DNA is TGTGCCAGCAGCCCTAGAGGTGGACAGGGGAACGAAAAACTGTTTTTT. The variable domain in full, with the rest retrieved from reference TRBV7-8 and TRBJ1-4, is GAGVSQSPRYKVAKRGQDVALRCDPISGHVSLFWYQQALGQGPEFLTYFQNEAQLDKSGLPSDRFFAERPEGSVSTLKIQRTQQEDSAVYLCASSPRGGQGNEKLFFGSGTQLSVL.